Listed below are T cell receptor beta chains from one sample, sequenced in a study of T cells after posttransplantation cyclophosphamide. Sequencing was performed with immunoSEQ multiplex PCR; in TCRdb, only in-frame clones are kept and a portion is missing. The sample gives about 21,000 clones, around 87% of which show up once; under 2% is in the top ten. The sequenced sample was PBMCs, obtained 350 to 400 days after allogeneic stem cell transplant with calcineurin inhibitor and methotrexate. The receptors stem from a female patient aged 25-40 years who received an allogeneic stem cell transplant from an unrelated donor, was CMV-positive, and had acute and chronic GVHD. Some T cells may be provided by the graft donor. CDR3s include the opening cysteine and the closing phenylalanine or tryptophan. Fields, in order: V gene, J gene, D gene, clone size, CDR3 DNA, CDR3 protein. D genes are given only for firm matches. Size values are once, few and many counts, or a class for expanded clones, and some rows have none.

TRBV19	TRBJ1-1	TRBD1	-	TGTGCCAGTAGTCTCCCGGGACAGGGGAACACTGAAGCTTTCTTT	CASSLPGQGNTEAFF
TRBV2	TRBJ1-5	TRBD1	few	TGTGCCAGCGACAGGGAACTCCCTAGCAATCAGCCCCAGCATTTT	CASDRELPSNQPQHF
TRBV10-1	TRBJ1-1	TRBD1	-	TGCGCCAGCAGTACAACTTCAGGGGGCCTCACTGAAGCTTTCTTT	CASSTTSGGLTEAFF
TRBV5-8	TRBJ2-1	TRBD1	-	TGTGCCAGCAGCTCACCCCGGGACAGGGTATACAATGAGCAGTTCTTC	CASSSPRDRVYNEQFF
TRBV27	TRBJ2-5	-	-	TGTGCCAGCAGTTTAATTGCGGCGGAGGGACAGAGAAAGACCCAGTACTTC	CASSLIAAEGQRKTQYF
TRBV19	TRBJ1-1	TRBD1	few	TGTGCCAGTAGTATTCAGGGGGCGAGAAGGGACACTGAAGCTTTCTTT	CASSIQGARRDTEAFF
TRBV5-6	TRBJ2-7	-	few	TGTGCCAGCAGCGTCGCAGGGGGGACCAACGAGCAGTACTTC	CASSVAGGTNEQYF
TRBV29-1	TRBJ2-1	-	once	TGCAGCGTCCCGCGGGATAGTTACAATGAGCAGTTCTTC	CSVPRDSYNEQFF
TRBV10-1	TRBJ2-1	TRBD2	once	TGCGCCAGCAGTCCGAGGCGGGGGGGGAATGAGCAGTTCTTC	CASSPRRGGNEQFF
TRBV5-6	TRBJ2-1	-	-	TGTGCCAGCAGCTTGGGACGGGAAGGGTTCTTC	CASSLGREGFF
TRBV19	TRBJ2-7	TRBD2	-	TGTGCCAGTAGTTTGACTAGCGGGAGTTTGGCCGAGCAGTACTTC	CASSLTSGSLAEQYF
TRBV10-3	TRBJ1-1	-	-	TGTGCCATCAGTCCGGGACTTCCCAACACTGAAGCTTTCTTT	CAISPGLPNTEAFF
TRBV18	TRBJ1-2	TRBD1	-	TGTGCCAGCTCCCGGGACAGAATGAACTATGGCTACACCTTC	CASSRDRMNYGYTF
TRBV4-1	TRBJ1-5	TRBD1	few	TGCGCCAGCAGCCAAGAAAACAGGGGACAGCCCCAGCATTTT	CASSQENRGQPQHF
TRBV29-1	TRBJ1-1	-	-	TGCAGCGGGGCAGGTGAGGGTAGAGCTTTCTTT	CSGAGEGRAFF
TRBV10-3	TRBJ2-2	TRBD2	-	TGTGCCATCAGTGAGCTAGCGGGAGCTGACGGGGAGCTGTTTTTT	CAISELAGADGELFF
TRBV18	TRBJ2-4	TRBD2	-	TGTGCCAGCTCACCGGGACTAGCGGGGGAAAACATTCAGTACTTC	CASSPGLAGENIQYF
TRBV21-1	TRBJ2-6	-	once	TGTGCCAGCAGCGAGGGGACTTCCAAGCCCAGGGGGGCCAACGTCCTGACTTTC	CASSEGTSKPRGANVLTF
TRBV18	TRBJ2-3	TRBD2	-	TGTGCCAGCTCACCACAGGCTAGCGGGAACGCAGATACGCAGTATTTT	CASSPQASGNADTQYF
TRBV7-2	TRBJ2-1	TRBD2	-	TGTGCCAGCAGCTTAGCTCGACTAGCGGGGGCCTACAATGAGCAGTTCTTC	CASSLARLAGAYNEQFF
TRBV5-6	TRBJ2-2	-	-	TGTGCCAGCAGTAGGAGGAGGCACACCGGGGAGCTGTTTTTT	CASSRRRHTGELFF
TRBV11-2	TRBJ2-1	TRBD2	-	TGTGCCAGCAGCTTCGGACTAGACAATGAGCAGTTCTTC	CASSFGLDNEQFF
TRBV13	TRBJ2-1	-	-	TGTGCCAGCAGCTCTGCGGCCTCCTACAATGAGCAGTTCTTC	CASSSAASYNEQFF
TRBV11-3	TRBJ2-2	TRBD2	-	TGTGCCAGCAGCTTAGATCTGGGTCCAACTAGCGGAACCAGGGCCGGGGAGCTGTTTTTT	CASSLDLGPTSGTRAGELFF
TRBV28	TRBJ2-1	TRBD2	-	TGTGCCAGCAGTTTATTGGCTAGCGGGAGACGGATGTCGCGGCAGTTCTTC	CASSLLASGRRMSRQFF
TRBV5-1	TRBJ1-2	-	-	TGCGCCAGCAGCTTTTTCGACACCCCTCTCTATGGCTACACCTTC	CASSFFDTPLYGYTF
TRBV5-4	TRBJ2-1	TRBD2	-	TGTGCCACGGGACTAGCGGGAGTTTACTTGGATGAGCAGTTCTTC	CATGLAGVYLDEQFF
TRBV9	TRBJ1-1	-	-	TGTGCCAGCTCCGTCGGGGGGAGGACTGAAGCTTTCTTT	CASSVGGRTEAFF
TRBV11-3	TRBJ2-1	TRBD2	-	TGTGCCAGCAGCTTAGTCGCGGGGGAACACAATGAGCAGTTCTTC	CASSLVAGEHNEQFF
TRBV10-3	TRBJ1-1	TRBD1	few	TGTGCCACCGTGGACAGGGGAAACACTGAAGCTTTCTTT	CATVDRGNTEAFF
TRBV27	TRBJ2-1	-	-	TGTGCCAGCAGTTTATCGGGCAGTGGGGAGCAGTTCTTC	CASSLSGSGEQFF
TRBV18	TRBJ2-7	-	-	TGTGCCAGCTCACCACCCTCAGGTACGGGGTTCAACGAGCAGTACTTC	CASSPPSGTGFNEQYF
TRBV6-1	TRBJ2-3	-	-	TGTGCCAGCAGTGAAAGGAGGGGGCGCTTAGGCACAGATACGCAGTATTTT	CASSERRGRLGTDTQYF